These T cell receptor beta chains were read from a single sample in a study of cytomegalovirus exposure and HLA in healthy donors. Using immunoSEQ multiplex PCR, the repertoire was profiled, and TCRdb retains in-frame clones only, with some absent. The table lists about 150,000 clones, 65% to 80% of them singletons. The sequenced sample consisted of PBMCs. These receptors were taken from a woman in her forties in good health and CMV-seronegative. The CDR3 runs from the conserved cysteine through the conserved F or W.

J gene: TRBJ1-4; V gene: TRBV6-4; CDR3 protein: CASSEAGREKLFF
J gene: TRBJ2-1; V gene: TRBV2; CDR3 protein: CASTGEVDEQFF
J gene: TRBJ1-6; V gene: TRBV7-8; CDR3 protein: CASSLGPRGSPLHF
J gene: TRBJ1-3; V gene: TRBV5-1; CDR3 protein: CASSLIGQGNTIYF
J gene: TRBJ1-1; V gene: TRBV28; CDR3 protein: CASSLRTALNTEAFF
J gene: TRBJ2-7; V gene: TRBV13; CDR3 protein: CASSLGAGGSYEQYF
J gene: TRBJ1-2; V gene: TRBV27; CDR3 protein: CASSLGSGVNYGYTF
J gene: TRBJ2-1; V gene: TRBV5-1; CDR3 protein: CASSFNGRHNEQFF
J gene: TRBJ2-7; V gene: TRBV28; CDR3 protein: CASIPPRGGFGQYF
J gene: TRBJ1-3; V gene: TRBV5-4; CDR3 protein: CASSPQQDRNTIYF
J gene: TRBJ1-1; V gene: TRBV19; CDR3 protein: CASSKRGLPEAAFF
J gene: TRBJ1-5; V gene: TRBV7-8; CDR3 protein: CASSLNPTGNQPQHF
J gene: TRBJ1-2; V gene: TRBV6-5; CDR3 protein: CASSRSGGRAGYTF
J gene: TRBJ1-1; V gene: TRBV28; CDR3 protein: CATLQTGQGAVEAFF
J gene: TRBJ2-7; V gene: TRBV11-3; CDR3 protein: CASSPTPRDEQYF
J gene: TRBJ2-6; V gene: TRBV5-1; CDR3 protein: CASSWALGANVLTF